The 27 T cell receptor beta chains given below trace back to one sample, sequenced in a study of CD8 T cells in ankylosing spondylitis. TCRdb redid the calling of the 5' RACE reads with MiXCR, one entry per CDR3 protein. The sample carries fewer than 400,000 distinct CDR3 sequences, roughly 14% recorded once. The sample comprised blood, either unsorted or a sorted T cell fraction (not recorded which). The receptors here all came from a male donor with ankylosing spondylitis or in good health (not recorded which).

The chain recombines TRBV5-1 with TRBJ2-3; D may be TRBD2 (5 bases). Looked up from germline, CDR1 is SGHRS and CDR2 is YFSETQ. V was pared by 3 bases and J by 6 bases, with 14 bases between. CDR3 length: 14 amino acids. CDR3 protein: CASSSRGRWDTQYF. The CDR3 DNA sequence: TGCGCCAGCAGCTCCAGAGGGCGGTGGGATACGCAGTATTTT.

This clonotype has only a few counts. The chain is built from TRBV7-9 and TRBJ2-1; D unresolved. Germline values: CDR1 SEHNR, CDR2 FQNEAQ (reference sequence). The V end lost 1 base, the J end lost 14 bases, and 9 bases lay between the germline ends. The CDR3 loop spans 11 amino acids. DNA for the CDR3: TGTGCCAGCAGCTTAGACAAGCGCGAGTTCTTC. Its translation: CASSLDKREFF.

This clonotype appeared a few times. The chain links TRBV5-1 to TRBJ2-1; D perhaps matches TRBD1 (6 bases). V dropped 4 bases and J dropped 6 bases, with 14 bases sitting between them. Germline V lookup: CDR1 SGHRS, CDR2 YFSETQ. The CDR3 loop spans 14 amino acids. CDR3: CASSPGQRVNEQFF. CDR3 DNA sequence: TGCGCCAGCAGCCCGGGACAACGCGTCAATGAGCAGTTCTTC.

V is TRBV29-1 and J is TRBJ2-2, with 8 bases fitting TRBD1. This CDR3 contains 14 residues. Trimming took 4 bases from V and 4 from J; bases not matched to a gene: 5. Germline CDR1 reads SQVTM; CDR2 reads ANQGSEA. The CDR3 is CSVGQGYSTGELFF. For the CDR3, the DNA is TGCAGCGTTGGACAGGGGTACAGCACCGGGGAGCTGTTTTTT.

This clonotype has a handful of counts. V gene TRBV3-1 combines with J gene TRBJ1-6; D remains ambiguous. Deletions cut 4 bases from V and 7 bases from J, with 2 bases between. Germline V lookup: CDR1 LGHDT, CDR2 YNNKEL (reference sequence). CDR3 length: 11 residues. CDR3 in amino acids: CASSRNSPLHF. CDR3 nucleotide sequence: TGTGCCAGCAGCCGGAATTCACCCCTCCACTTT.

This clonotype was observed many times. The rearrangement joins TRBV29-1 to TRBJ2-3, with D uncertain. The germline V gene has CDR1 SQVTM and CDR2 ANQGSEA. The V end lost 0 bases, the J end lost 5 bases, and 9 bases lay between the germline ends. The CDR3 has 13 amino acids. CDR3 loop: CSVEDHGLDTQYF. CDR3 DNA: TGCAGCGTTGAAGATCATGGGTTAGATACGCAGTATTTT.

The chain recombines TRBV6-2 or TRBV6-3 with TRBJ2-1; 9 bases are shared with TRBD2. Per the germline V gene, CDR1 is MNHEY and CDR2 is SVGEGT. J was trimmed by 0 bases and V by 4 bases; bases with no gene match: 7. The CDR3 contains 17 residues. The CDR3 here is CASSSTTSGYSYNEQFF. For the CDR3, the DNA is TGTGCCAGCAGTTCGACGACTAGCGGCTACTCCTACAATGAGCAGTTCTTC.

This clonotype was seen a few times. The chain has TRBV3-1 and TRBJ2-7; no reliable D call. CDR3 length equals 16 residues. V lost 0 bases and J 3 bases, leaving 15 bases between the germline ends. Germline V gene lookup returns CDR1 LGHDT and CDR2 YNNKEL (reference sequence). CDR3 loop: CASSQDRAAGNYEQYF. The CDR3 nucleotides read TGTGCCAGCAGCCAAGATAGGGCAGCAGGCAACTACGAGCAGTACTTC.

Turning to this clonotype: Lacking the conserved final phenylalanine or tryptophan, this CDR3 likely reflects a read error. The gene calls are TRBV7-2 and TRBJ2-1; no firm D call. Looked up from germline, CDR1 is SGHTA and CDR2 is FQGNSA. The CDR3 is made up of 11 amino acids. V was cut by 3 bases and J by 5 bases, with 2 bases left in between. CDR3 nucleotide sequence: TGTGCCAGCAGCTTTCACAATGAGCAGTTCATC. It specifies CASSFHNEQFI.

The V and J genes are TRBV12-3 or TRBV12-4 and TRBJ1-1; D is perhaps TRBD1 (6 bases). V lost 5 bases and J lost 2, with 12 bases in between. This CDR3 region has 14 residues. The CDR3 sequence: CASSQRQANTEAFF. The CDR3 DNA follows: TGTGCCAGCAGTCAGCGACAGGCAAACACTGAAGCTTTCTTT.

This clonotype was found a few times. The chain has TRBV20-1 and TRBJ2-5; D is uncertain. The CDR3 length is 11 residues. In germline, CDR1 is DFQATT, CDR2 SNEGSKA (reference sequence). Trimming left V 6 bases short and J 1 base short, with 6 bases between. The CDR3, as DNA: TGCAGTGCGACCATCCAAGAGACCCAGTACTTC. It encodes CSATIQETQYF.

The chain carries TRBV7-8 and TRBJ1-6; perhaps TRBD1 as D (5 bases). This CDR3 spans 13 amino acids. V lost 3 bases to trimming and J lost 10 bases, with 10 bases between them. Looked up from germline, CDR1 is SGHVS and CDR2 is FQNEAQ. The chain's CDR3 is CASSLARGSPLHF. CDR3 coding DNA: TGTGCCAGCAGCTTGGCTAGGGGCTCACCCCTCCACTTT.

Concerning this clonotype: At one end, the junction sequence differs from germline, possibly due to a read error. This chain's CDR3 is CAGSRGYGANVLTF. CDR3 in DNA: TGTGCCGGCAGCAGGGGGTATGGGGCCAACGTCCTGACTTTC. The chain recombines TRBV6-1 with TRBJ2-6; 7 bases fit TRBD1. CDR1 and CDR2 from the germline V gene are MNHNS and SASEGT. The CDR3 loop spans 14 amino acids.

This chain uses TRBV3-1 with TRBJ2-7, with TRBD2 identical over 9 bases. V trimming: 11 bases; J trimming: 4 bases; junction bases outside the gene matches: 12. This CDR3 region has 14 residues. The germline CDR1 and CDR2 sequences are LGHDT and YNNKEL (reference sequence). The chain's CDR3 is CAGLDSGRIYEQYF. In DNA form, the CDR3 reads TGTGCCGGTCTAGACAGCGGGAGGATTTACGAGCAGTACTTC.

In this sample, this clonotype turned up many times. The rearrangement links TRBV9 to TRBJ2-1; the D gene is possibly TRBD2 (6 bases). In germline, CDR1 is SGDLS, CDR2 YYNGEE. The V gene lost 0 bases and the J gene lost 7 bases, with 8 bases spanning the gap. The CDR3 is 13 amino acids. CDR3 bases: TGTGCCAGCAGCGTAGTCCGGGGGAATGAGCAGTTCTTC. Translated, it gives CASSVVRGNEQFF.

This clonotype was found a few times. This sequence joins TRBV7-9 and TRBJ1-2, with D tentatively TRBD1 (5 bases). Looked up from germline, CDR1 is SEHNR and CDR2 is FQNEAQ (reference sequence). V lost 5 bases to trimming and J lost 2 bases, with 12 bases between them. The CDR3 contains 14 residues. CDR3 loop: CASSPRGSNYGYTF. The CDR3 nucleotides are TGTGCCAGCAGCCCCCGGGGGTCCAACTATGGCTACACCTTC.

The chain employs TRBV5-1 and TRBJ2-5; 8 bases are shared with TRBD1. Germline CDR1 SGHRS, CDR2 YFSETQ. V lost 4 bases to trimming and J lost 5 bases; unmatched junction nucleotides: 7. The CDR3 loop spans 14 amino acids. The CDR3 DNA reads as TGCGCCAGCAGCGAGCTGGACAGGGTGGAGACCCAGTACTTC. This encodes CASSELDRVETQYF. Supplemented by reference TRBV5-1 and TRBJ2-5, the full variable domain reads KAGVTQTPRYLIKTRGQQVTLSCSPISGHRSVSWYQQTPGQGLQFLFEYFSETQRNKGNFPGRFSGRQFSNSRSEMNVSTLELGDSALYLCASSELDRVETQYFGPGTRLLVL.

This clonotype was counted a few times. The chain has TRBV5-1 and TRBJ2-2, with D perhaps TRBD1 (6 bases). Trimming took off 8 bases at V and 0 bases at J, with 23 bases between the two ends. Germline V lookup: CDR1 SGHRS, CDR2 YFSETQ. This CDR3 region has 18 residues. This CDR3 is CARATGIQRFANTGELFF. The CDR3 coding sequence is TGCGCCAGGGCAACAGGGATTCAACGCTTCGCGAACACCGGGGAGCTGTTTTTT.

V is TRBV5-4 and J is TRBJ2-6; maybe TRBD1 (6 bases). Deletions cut 2 bases from V and 0 bases from J, with 9 bases between. Germline V gene data show CDR1 as SGHNT and CDR2 as YYREEE (reference sequence). CDR3 length: 16 residues. The CDR3: CASSLQGASGANVLTF. The DNA for the CDR3 is TGTGCCAGCAGCTTACAGGGAGCCTCTGGGGCCAACGTCCTGACTTTC.

This clonotype has a handful of counts. V usage is TRBV5-4 and J usage is TRBJ2-4, with 8 bases lining up with TRBD1. V shed 3 bases, J shed 0 bases, and the junction held 5 bases outside the gene matches. In germline, CDR1 is SGHNT, CDR2 YYREEE (reference sequence). The CDR3 extends over 16 amino acids. The CDR3 nucleotides are TGTGCCAGCAGCTCTGGACAGGGATTAGCCAAAAACATTCAGTACTTC. It yields the protein CASSSGQGLAKNIQYF.

V gene TRBV20-1 combines with J gene TRBJ2-1, with 7 positions matching TRBD2. The CDR3 runs to 14 residues. Trimming at V came to 6 bases and at J to 1 base, leaving 6 bases not matched to a gene. The germline gives CDR1 DFQATT, CDR2 SNEGSKA (reference sequence). The CDR3 DNA sequence: TGCAGTGCGCTAATAGCGGGTTCCTACAATGAGCAGTTCTTC. Translating gives CSALIAGSYNEQFF.

The gene calls are TRBV12-3 or TRBV12-4 and TRBJ2-3, with D perhaps TRBD1 (5 bases). The CDR3 consists of 17 residues. Trimming took 2 bases from V and 3 from J, leaving 18 bases between them. The CDR3 region is CASSLHRVQGGTDTQYF. CDR3 DNA: TGTGCCAGCAGTTTACATCGTGTCCAGGGTGGGACAGATACGCAGTATTTT.

In its sample, this clonotype was seen a few times. The chain uses TRBV12-3 or TRBV12-4 and TRBJ1-2; perhaps TRBD1 as D (6 bases). With 7 bases removed from V and 4 bases from J, the gap between germline ends came to 13 bases. The CDR3 extends over 13 amino acids. As DNA, the CDR3 is TGTGCCAGCAAACCGGACAGCTTCTATGGCTACACCTTC. This translates into CASKPDSFYGYTF.

This clonotype was picked up a small number of times. The chain couples TRBV6-5 to TRBJ1-6, with 8 nucleotides matching TRBD1. The CDR3 length is 15 residues. Germline CDR1 reads MNHEY; CDR2 reads SVGAGI. V shed 0 bases, J shed 6 bases, and the junction held 1 base outside the gene matches. The CDR3 nucleotides are TGTGCCAGCAGTTACTCGACAGGGGCTAATTCACCCCTCCACTTT. It encodes CASSYSTGANSPLHF.

The J gene is TRBJ2-2, the V gene TRBV5-1, with 10 bases lining up with TRBD2. Looked up from germline, CDR1 is SGHRS and CDR2 is YFSETQ. This CDR3 is 16 amino acids long. The V and J ends lost 4 bases and 6 bases, in that order; junction bases with no gene match: 9. The CDR3: CASSIGLAARSGELFF. DNA for the CDR3: TGCGCCAGCAGCATCGGACTAGCGGCTCGATCCGGGGAGCTGTTTTTT.

This clonotype was seen only a few times. The chain links TRBV9 to TRBJ1-1; possibly TRBD1 for D (6 bases). The CDR3 runs to 14 residues. Germline CDR1 reads SGDLS; CDR2 reads YYNGEE. V was cut by 5 bases and J by 2 bases, with 13 bases left in between. DNA for the CDR3: TGTGCCAGCAGGTCCTTACAGGGTAACACTGAAGCTTTCTTT. Translation gives CASRSLQGNTEAFF.

This chain connects TRBV29-1 to TRBJ2-1; D tentatively reads TRBD1 or TRBD2 (5 bases each). V lost 4 bases to trimming and J lost 4 bases, with 14 bases between them. This CDR3 has 14 residues. The V gene's germline CDR1 is SQVTM and CDR2 ANQGSEA. CDR3 sequence (DNA): TGCAGCGTTGGAGGGGCAGGGCGGTACAATGAGCAGTTCTTC. It yields the protein CSVGGAGRYNEQFF.